This T cell receptor beta chain was identified in a study of T cells in tumors after PD-1 blockade. Study at large: Excluded were patients with checkpoint blockade, immunosuppressants, or radiotherapy or other anti-cancer therapy within 4 weeks.

Clones were read by immunoSEQ multiplex PCR, and TCRdb kept only the in-frame ones, dropping some. The sample lists more than 45,000 clones, 65% to 80% occurring once. As concerns this clone: The antigen remains undetermined.

Trimming took off 4 bases at V and 2 bases at J, with 8 bases between the two ends. CDR1 SGHRS and CDR2 YFSETQ come from the germline V gene. The CDR3 is 13 amino acids. Broader study findings: Some novel exhausted tumor clones appeared in pre-treatment blood, suggesting peripheral recruitment.

This specimen was PBMCs, taken before anti-PD-1 therapy. The source of this sequence is a human donor with advanced basal cell or squamous cell carcinoma (not recorded which). The chain is built from TRBV5-1 and TRBJ2-3; no clear D. CDR3 amino acids: CASSESPTDTQYF. The CDR3 DNA follows: TGCGCCAGCAGCGAATCACCCACAGATACGCAGTATTTT.